This T cell receptor (beta chain) was observed in a study of cytomegalovirus exposure and HLA in healthy donors. General observations from the study: Reportedly, cytomegalovirus status was diagnosed with high sensitivity and specificity.

This CDR3 contains 12 residues. Germline V CDR1 and CDR2: MNHEY, SVGAGI. Deletions cut 5 bases from V and 6 bases from J, with 8 bases between. The donors were part of the validation cohort, which consisted of under 150 subjects and was separate from the first cohort of under 850 subjects. Assay used: immunoSEQ multiplex PCR; TCRdb lists only in-frame clones, some missing. The table records about 240,000 clones, around 87% of them present only once. Notes on this clone: The antigen is undetermined.

The sequencing input was PBMCs. This chain connects TRBV6-5 to TRBJ2-1; no firm D call. The TCR sequence derives from a man younger than 30 in good health and CMV-seronegative. CDR3 DNA: TGTGCCAGCAGTCTAGACCGCAATGAGCAGTTCTTC. Amino acids: CASSLDRNEQFF.